The rows below give T cell receptor beta chains drawn from one sample of a study of shared clonotypes between healthy human individuals. The assay was immunoSEQ multiplex PCR, and TCRdb's table has in-frame clones only and misses some. The table includes about 2.2 million clones, roughly 93% detected once. Material for sequencing was naive CD8+ T cells from PBMCs. The source is a man younger than 30 in good health. Some clones in this sample may be carry-over from other donors' samples. Both conserved end residues are part of each CDR3. A D gene is named only where the DNA matches it firmly. Clone size appears in some rows only: once, few, many, or a class for an expanded clone.

.,TRBV4-3,.,TRBJ2-1,TGCGCCAGCAGCCAAGATGTTGGGACCTGGGGAAATGAGCAGTTCTTC,CASSQDVGTWGNEQFF
.,TRBV15,.,TRBJ1-5,TGTGCCACCAGCAGTTCGAGAAATCAGCCCCAGCATTTT,CATSSSRNQPQHF
.,TRBV11-2,.,TRBJ2-7,TGTGCCAGCAGCTTAGACCAGTTCCCCCTCTACGAGCAGTACTTC,CASSLDQFPLYEQYF
.,TRBV4-3,.,TRBJ2-1,TGCGCCAGCAGCCCCGAACGCTCCCTTTGGGGGACCGGTGAGCAGTTCTTC,CASSPERSLWGTGEQFF
.,TRBV28,.,TRBJ2-7,TGTGCCAGCTCCCCGCTCCGGGGCGTTACCTACGAGCAGTACTTC,CASSPLRGVTYEQYF
.,TRBV6-5,.,TRBJ2-7,TGTGCCAGCAGTTCCGGGGCCGTTGCCTACGAGCAGTACTTC,CASSSGAVAYEQYF
.,TRBV4-1,.,TRBJ1-1,TGCGCCAGCAGCCAAGCTGCTGGGGTAATGAACACTGAAGCTTTCTTT,CASSQAAGVMNTEAFF
.,TRBV5-1,.,TRBJ1-1,TGCGCCAGCAGCTTTGGGAGTGGGACTGAAGCTTTCTTT,CASSFGSGTEAFF
.,TRBV7-6,.,TRBJ2-5,TGTGCCAGCAGCTTGCCCGAAGAGACCCAGTACTTC,CASSLPEETQYF
.,TRBV18,TRBD2,TRBJ2-1,TGTGCCAGCTCACCATTCCCTAGCGGGACGGGGCCCAATGAGCAGTTCTTC,CASSPFPSGTGPNEQFF
.,TRBV7-2,.,TRBJ2-1,TGTGCCAGCAGCTTAGACCTCGGGGCGGACGCCTTCAATGAGCAGTTCTTC,CASSLDLGADAFNEQFF
.,TRBV7-9,TRBD1,TRBJ2-2,TGTGCCAGCAGCTCCCCACAGGGGGCGGGCGGGGAGCTGTTTTTT,CASSSPQGAGGELFF
few,TRBV4-1,.,TRBJ1-2,TGCGCCAGCAGCCAAGACAGGGGCTATGGCTACACCTTC,CASSQDRGYGYTF
.,TRBV13,TRBD2,TRBJ2-5,TGTGCCAGCAGTGAACTAGCGGGAGTAGAGACCCAGTACTTC,CASSELAGVETQYF
.,TRBV6-5,.,TRBJ1-5,TGTGCCAGCAGTTACTCCAACAGGGATGGCAATCAGCCCCAGCATTTT,CASSYSNRDGNQPQHF
.,TRBV7-9,.,TRBJ2-4,TGTGCCAGCAGCTTTGTCGGGAACGCCAAAAACATTCAGTACTTC,CASSFVGNAKNIQYF
.,TRBV18,.,TRBJ2-5,TGTGCCAGCTCACCAAGGACCGAGCAAGAGACCCAGTACTTC,CASSPRTEQETQYF
.,TRBV7-9,.,TRBJ2-7,TGTGCCAGCAAAAACTGGACTCAGGGTTACGAGCAGTACTTC,CASKNWTQGYEQYF